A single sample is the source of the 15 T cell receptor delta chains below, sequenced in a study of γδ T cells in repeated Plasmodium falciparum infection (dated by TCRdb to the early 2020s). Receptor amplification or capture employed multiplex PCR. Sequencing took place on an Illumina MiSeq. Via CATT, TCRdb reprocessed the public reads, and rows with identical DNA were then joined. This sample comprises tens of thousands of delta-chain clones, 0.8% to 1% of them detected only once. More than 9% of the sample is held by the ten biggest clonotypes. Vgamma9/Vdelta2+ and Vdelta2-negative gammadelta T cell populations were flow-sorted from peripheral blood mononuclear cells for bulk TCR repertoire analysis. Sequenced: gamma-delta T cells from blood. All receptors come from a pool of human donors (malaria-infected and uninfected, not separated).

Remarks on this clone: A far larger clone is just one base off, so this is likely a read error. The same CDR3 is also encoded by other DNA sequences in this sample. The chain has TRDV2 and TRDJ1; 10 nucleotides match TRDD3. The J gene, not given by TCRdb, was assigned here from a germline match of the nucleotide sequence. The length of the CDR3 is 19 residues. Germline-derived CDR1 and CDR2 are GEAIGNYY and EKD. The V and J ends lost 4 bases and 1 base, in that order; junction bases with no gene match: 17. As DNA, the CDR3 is TGTGCCTGTGATTCCGTTTTGATCCCTACTGGGGGATTCACCGATAAACTCATCTTT. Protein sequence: CACDSVLIPTGGFTDKLIF.

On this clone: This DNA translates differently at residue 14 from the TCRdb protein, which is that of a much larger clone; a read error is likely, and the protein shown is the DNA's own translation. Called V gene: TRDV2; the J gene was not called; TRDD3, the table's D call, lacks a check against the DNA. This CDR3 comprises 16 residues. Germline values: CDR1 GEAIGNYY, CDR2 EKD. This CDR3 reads CACDRLGDKTTDKFIF. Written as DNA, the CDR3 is TGTGCCTGTGACAGGCTGGGGGATAAGACAACCGATAAATTCATCTTT.

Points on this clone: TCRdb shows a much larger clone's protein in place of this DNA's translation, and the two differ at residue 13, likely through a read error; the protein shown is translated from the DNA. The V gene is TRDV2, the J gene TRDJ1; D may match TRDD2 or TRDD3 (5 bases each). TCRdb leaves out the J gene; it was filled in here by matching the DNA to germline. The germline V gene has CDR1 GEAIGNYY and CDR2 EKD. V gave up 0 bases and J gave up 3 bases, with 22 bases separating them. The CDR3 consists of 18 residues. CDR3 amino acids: CACDTVRDSSVYADKLIF. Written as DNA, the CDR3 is TGTGCCTGTGACACCGTACGGGATTCTTCCGTTTACGCCGATAAACTCATCTTT.

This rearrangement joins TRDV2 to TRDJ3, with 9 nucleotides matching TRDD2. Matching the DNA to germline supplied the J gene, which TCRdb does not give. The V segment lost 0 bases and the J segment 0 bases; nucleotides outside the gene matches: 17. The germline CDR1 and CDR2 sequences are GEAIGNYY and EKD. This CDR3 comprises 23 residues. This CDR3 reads CACDTNSFLPTTYSSWDTRQMFF. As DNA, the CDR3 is TGTGCCTGTGACACCAACTCCTTCCTACCAACTACTTACAGCTCCTGGGACACCCGACAGATGTTTTTC.

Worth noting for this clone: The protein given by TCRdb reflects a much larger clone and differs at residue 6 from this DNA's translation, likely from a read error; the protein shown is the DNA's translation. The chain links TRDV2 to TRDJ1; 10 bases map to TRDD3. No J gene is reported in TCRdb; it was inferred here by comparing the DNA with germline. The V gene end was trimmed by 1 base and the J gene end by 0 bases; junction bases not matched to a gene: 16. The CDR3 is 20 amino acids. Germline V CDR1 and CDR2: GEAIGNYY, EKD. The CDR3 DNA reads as TGTGCCTGTGACACTAATCAAAACTGGGGGATCGAAGGGTACACCGATAAACTCATCTTT. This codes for CACDTNQNWGIEGYTDKLIF.

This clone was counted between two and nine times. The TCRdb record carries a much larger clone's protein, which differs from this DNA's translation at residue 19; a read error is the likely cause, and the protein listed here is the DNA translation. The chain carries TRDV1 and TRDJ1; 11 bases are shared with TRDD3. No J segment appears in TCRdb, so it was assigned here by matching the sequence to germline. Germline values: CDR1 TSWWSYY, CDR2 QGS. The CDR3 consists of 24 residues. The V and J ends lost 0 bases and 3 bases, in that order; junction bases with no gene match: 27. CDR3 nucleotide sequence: TGTGCTCTTGGGGAACTCAGATCCTACCTCCTTCGTACTGGGGGATATATCCACGCCGATAAACTCATCTTT. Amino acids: CALGELRSYLLRTGGYIHADKLIF.

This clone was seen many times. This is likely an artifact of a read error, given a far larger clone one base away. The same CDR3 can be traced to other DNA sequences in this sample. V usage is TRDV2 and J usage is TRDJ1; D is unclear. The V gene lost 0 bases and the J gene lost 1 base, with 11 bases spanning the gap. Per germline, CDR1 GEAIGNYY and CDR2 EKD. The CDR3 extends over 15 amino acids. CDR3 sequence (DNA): TGTGCCTGTGACACCGTCGGGGCGCTCACCGATAAACTCATCTTT. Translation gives CACDTVGALTDKLIF.

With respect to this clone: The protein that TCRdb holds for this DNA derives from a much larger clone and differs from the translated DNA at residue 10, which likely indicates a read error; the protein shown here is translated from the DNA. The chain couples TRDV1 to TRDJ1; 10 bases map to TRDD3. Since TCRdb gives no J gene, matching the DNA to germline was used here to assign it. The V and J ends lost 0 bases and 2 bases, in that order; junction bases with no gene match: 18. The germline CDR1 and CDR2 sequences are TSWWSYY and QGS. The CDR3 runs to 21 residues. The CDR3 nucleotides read TGTGCTCTTGGGGAACTAGTATTCGCCCCCTGGGGGATAAAGTGGACCGATAAACTCATCTTT. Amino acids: CALGELVFAPWGIKWTDKLIF.

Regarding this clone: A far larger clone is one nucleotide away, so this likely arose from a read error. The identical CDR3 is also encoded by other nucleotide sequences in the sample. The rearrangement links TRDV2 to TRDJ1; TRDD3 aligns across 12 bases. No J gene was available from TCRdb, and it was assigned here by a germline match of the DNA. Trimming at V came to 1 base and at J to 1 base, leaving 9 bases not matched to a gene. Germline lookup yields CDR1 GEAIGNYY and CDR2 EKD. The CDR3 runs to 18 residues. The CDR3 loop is CACDTVLGDTSVTDKLIF. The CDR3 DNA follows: TGTGCCTGTGACACAGTGCTGGGGGATACGTCCGTCACCGATAAACTCATCTTT.

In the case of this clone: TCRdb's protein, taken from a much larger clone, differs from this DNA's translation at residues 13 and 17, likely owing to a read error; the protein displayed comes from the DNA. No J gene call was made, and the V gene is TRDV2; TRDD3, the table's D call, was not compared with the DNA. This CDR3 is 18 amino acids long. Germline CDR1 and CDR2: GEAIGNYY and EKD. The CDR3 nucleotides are TGTGCCTGTGACACAGTACTGGGGGATACGTCCGTCATCGATAAACTCACCTTT. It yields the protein CACDTVLGDTSVIDKLTF.

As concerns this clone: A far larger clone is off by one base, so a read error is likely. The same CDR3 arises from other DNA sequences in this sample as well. The CDR3 nucleotides read TGTGCTCTCCTACCGTCCTACGGGGGATACGGATACACCGATAAACTCATCTTT. Its translation: CALLPSYGGYGYTDKLIF. The chain recombines TRDV1 with TRDJ1; 10 bases agree with TRDD3. The ends lost 9 bases at V and 0 bases at J; junction bases unmatched: 16. This CDR3 has 18 residues. Germline V lookup: CDR1 TSWWSYY, CDR2 QGS.

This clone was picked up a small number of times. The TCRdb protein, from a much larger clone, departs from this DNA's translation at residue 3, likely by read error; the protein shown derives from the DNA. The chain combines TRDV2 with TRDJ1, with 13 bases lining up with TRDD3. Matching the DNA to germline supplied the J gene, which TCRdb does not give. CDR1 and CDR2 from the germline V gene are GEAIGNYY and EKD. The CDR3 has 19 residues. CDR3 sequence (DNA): TGTGCCTATGACACGGTACTACTGGGGGATACGCTGTACTCCGATAAACTCATCTTT. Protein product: CAYDTVLLGDTLYSDKLIF.

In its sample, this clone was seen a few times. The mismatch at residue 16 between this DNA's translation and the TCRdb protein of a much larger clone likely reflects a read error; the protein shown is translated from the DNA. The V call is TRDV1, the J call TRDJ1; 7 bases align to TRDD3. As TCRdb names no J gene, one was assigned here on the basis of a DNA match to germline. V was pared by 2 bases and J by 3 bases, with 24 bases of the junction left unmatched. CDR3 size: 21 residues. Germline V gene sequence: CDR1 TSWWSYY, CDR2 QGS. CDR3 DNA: TGTGCTCTTGGGGAAATTTCCCGCTACTGGGGAACAGAGAGGGACGCCGATAAACTCATCTTT. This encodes CALGEISRYWGTERDADKLIF.

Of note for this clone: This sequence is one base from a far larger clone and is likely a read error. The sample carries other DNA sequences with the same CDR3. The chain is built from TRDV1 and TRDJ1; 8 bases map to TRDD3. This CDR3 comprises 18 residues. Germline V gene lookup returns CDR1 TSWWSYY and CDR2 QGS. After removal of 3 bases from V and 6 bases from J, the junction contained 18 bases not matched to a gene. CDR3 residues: CALGDLKAWGISWHKLIF. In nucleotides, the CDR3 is TGTGCTCTTGGGGACCTTAAAGCGTGGGGGATTAGCTGGCATAAACTCATCTTT.

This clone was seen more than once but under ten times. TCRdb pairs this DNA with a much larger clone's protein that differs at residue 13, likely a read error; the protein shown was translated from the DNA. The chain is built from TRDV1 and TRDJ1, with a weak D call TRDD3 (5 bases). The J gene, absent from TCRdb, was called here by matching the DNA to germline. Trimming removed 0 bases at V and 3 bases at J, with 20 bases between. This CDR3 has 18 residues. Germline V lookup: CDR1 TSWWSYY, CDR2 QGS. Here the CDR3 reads CALGELRLLGDYADKLIF. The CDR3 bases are TGTGCTCTTGGGGAACTGCGGCTACTCGGGGACTACGCCGATAAACTCATCTTT.